In this sample, the clone carrying this T cell receptor (beta chain) turned up once. Here immunoSEQ multiplex PCR was the method, and the copy in TCRdb shows in-frame clones only, minus some. The sample has 37,000 or so clones, about 88% seen once. The sample comes from a study of OX40 agonist ivuxolimab in advanced cancers. At the level of the study: In three patients, partial responses were observed, one with hepatocellular carcinoma and two with cutaneous melanoma.

This CDR3 has 16 amino acids. Material: CD4+ or CD8+ T cells sorted from blood, obtained in a trial of the OX40 agonist ivuxolimab. The receptor comes from an adult with an advanced solid tumor such as melanoma, head and neck, liver or kidney cancer. This chain connects TRBV21-1 to TRBJ1-4; the D call TRBD1 from the table was never checked on the DNA. TRBV21-1 is described as a pseudogene. CDR3 sequence (DNA): TGTGCCAGCAGCTCCCGACAGGACAGGGTATATGAAAAACTGTTTTTT. It encodes CASSSRQDRVYEKLFF.